This T cell receptor (beta chain) comes out of a study of T cell responses to AZD1222 COVID-19 vaccine. Whole-study findings and limits: Clonal diversity was possibly underestimated; the donors were predominantly white British and more often female. Reports indicate that nearly half of spike-specific TCRs are directed at unmutated variant regions. Increases in Spike-specific TCR breadth and depth were seen after two AZD1222 doses.

The method was immunoSEQ multiplex PCR; TCRdb's version includes in-frame clones alone and lacks a portion of them. This table has over 50,000 clones, around 81% appearing once. Pooling of second doses given at about 4 or about 12 weeks was done. This clone is a singleton in its sample. What it binds is unknown. Trimming left V 4 bases short and J 8 bases short, with 11 bases between. The germline CDR1 and CDR2 sequences are MGHRA and YSYEKL. The CDR3 spans 12 residues. Sample: peripheral blood, taken 28 days after the second AZD1222 dose. V gene TRBV4-1 combines with J gene TRBJ1-2, with no clear D. The sequence was collected from an adult who received the AZD1222 COVID-19 vaccine. CDR3 bases: TGCGCCAGCAGCCGCCTAGGGAAAGGCTACACCTTC. Protein product: CASSRLGKGYTF.